These T cell receptor beta chains were read from a single sample in a study of blood T cell repertoires in COVID-19. TCRdb's table, derived via immunoSEQ multiplex PCR, lists solely in-frame clones and lacks some. The data hold about 390,000 clones, with approximately 87% observed a single time. Sequenced material: peripheral blood. These receptors were collected from an older woman with COVID-19, enrolled during active disease. The CDR3 runs from the conserved cysteine through the conserved F or W. Each record gives: CDR3 protein, clone size, D gene, J gene, V gene. A D gene is named only where the DNA matches it firmly. A clone size is listed for some rows: how often the clone was seen (once, few, many), or a class if it is expanded.

cdr3_aa: CASSFFNREAFF
clone_size: NA
d_call: NA
j_call: TRBJ1-1
v_call: TRBV7-2

cdr3_aa: CASSEDRGGYGYTF
clone_size: NA
d_call: TRBD1
j_call: TRBJ1-2
v_call: TRBV6-1

cdr3_aa: CAWSVTGGSGQYF
clone_size: NA
d_call: TRBD1
j_call: TRBJ2-7
v_call: TRBV30

cdr3_aa: CASSPRGSGGAVDSYNEQFF
clone_size: NA
d_call: TRBD2
j_call: TRBJ2-1
v_call: TRBV9

cdr3_aa: CASSQDRGTGNTIYF
clone_size: few
d_call: NA
j_call: TRBJ1-3
v_call: TRBV4-1

cdr3_aa: CASAKSAFGGELFF
clone_size: few
d_call: NA
j_call: TRBJ2-2
v_call: TRBV2

cdr3_aa: CASSLFVVGGTGKTGELFF
clone_size: NA
d_call: TRBD2
j_call: TRBJ2-2
v_call: TRBV7-3

cdr3_aa: CASGFGTGDSSYNSPLHF
clone_size: once
d_call: TRBD1
j_call: TRBJ1-6
v_call: TRBV28

cdr3_aa: CASRQGNEKLFF
clone_size: NA
d_call: NA
j_call: TRBJ1-4
v_call: TRBV10-1

cdr3_aa: CASSSPGSNYGYTF
clone_size: NA
d_call: NA
j_call: TRBJ1-2
v_call: TRBV5-1

cdr3_aa: CASSQGPMTADSPLHF
clone_size: NA
d_call: NA
j_call: TRBJ1-6
v_call: TRBV3-1/TRBV3-2

cdr3_aa: CASTGRGNEQFF
clone_size: once
d_call: NA
j_call: TRBJ2-1
v_call: TRBV12-3/TRBV12-4

cdr3_aa: CASSYASGGGDEQYF
clone_size: few
d_call: TRBD2
j_call: TRBJ2-7
v_call: TRBV7-9

cdr3_aa: CASSYAKKTEAFF
clone_size: few
d_call: NA
j_call: TRBJ1-1
v_call: TRBV6-5

cdr3_aa: CASSSGTSTYEQYF
clone_size: NA
d_call: NA
j_call: TRBJ2-7
v_call: TRBV5-1

cdr3_aa: CASSLMSLIRAKNIQYF
clone_size: NA
d_call: NA
j_call: TRBJ2-4
v_call: TRBV4-1

cdr3_aa: CASSKASGGDPYEQYF
clone_size: NA
d_call: TRBD2
j_call: TRBJ2-7
v_call: TRBV5-1

cdr3_aa: CASSSITGGGNTIYF
clone_size: NA
d_call: TRBD1
j_call: TRBJ1-3
v_call: TRBV11-2

cdr3_aa: CASSLGLAGPYEQYF
clone_size: few
d_call: TRBD2
j_call: TRBJ2-7
v_call: TRBV5-4

cdr3_aa: CASSPRTGYGYTF
clone_size: once
d_call: TRBD1
j_call: TRBJ1-2
v_call: TRBV5-6

cdr3_aa: CASKTGANEQFF
clone_size: NA
d_call: TRBD1
j_call: TRBJ2-1
v_call: TRBV6-5

cdr3_aa: CASSSGQSLNTIYF
clone_size: NA
d_call: NA
j_call: TRBJ1-3
v_call: TRBV5-1

cdr3_aa: CASSPEGFRETQYF
clone_size: once
d_call: NA
j_call: TRBJ2-5
v_call: TRBV5-1

cdr3_aa: CATSRAGQGSNQPQHF
clone_size: NA
d_call: TRBD1
j_call: TRBJ1-5
v_call: TRBV15

cdr3_aa: CSVGAFEAFF
clone_size: NA
d_call: NA
j_call: TRBJ1-1
v_call: TRBV29-1

cdr3_aa: CASSADSRATNEKLFF
clone_size: NA
d_call: NA
j_call: TRBJ1-4
v_call: TRBV19

cdr3_aa: CASSAYRTAGNTIYF
clone_size: NA
d_call: NA
j_call: TRBJ1-3
v_call: TRBV9

cdr3_aa: CASSVEEGRRNTEAFF
clone_size: NA
d_call: NA
j_call: TRBJ1-1
v_call: TRBV9

cdr3_aa: CASSLRGNYTF
clone_size: NA
d_call: NA
j_call: TRBJ1-2
v_call: TRBV7-9

cdr3_aa: CAWYISYYEQYF
clone_size: NA
d_call: NA
j_call: TRBJ2-7
v_call: TRBV30

cdr3_aa: CASSPTFDYEQYF
clone_size: once
d_call: NA
j_call: TRBJ2-7
v_call: TRBV18

cdr3_aa: CASSDLASGGFWATGELFF
clone_size: NA
d_call: TRBD2
j_call: TRBJ2-2
v_call: TRBV6-4

cdr3_aa: CASSIARGNTEAFF
clone_size: few
d_call: NA
j_call: TRBJ1-1
v_call: TRBV19

cdr3_aa: CASTDRGNTEAFF
clone_size: NA
d_call: TRBD1
j_call: TRBJ1-1
v_call: TRBV2

cdr3_aa: CASNSGQVRSPLHF
clone_size: NA
d_call: TRBD1
j_call: TRBJ1-6
v_call: TRBV28

cdr3_aa: CASSSTGGVGTEAFF
clone_size: NA
d_call: TRBD1
j_call: TRBJ1-1
v_call: TRBV7-9

cdr3_aa: CASSLWATNTEAFF
clone_size: NA
d_call: NA
j_call: TRBJ1-1
v_call: TRBV6-5

cdr3_aa: CASSERSTEAFF
clone_size: once
d_call: NA
j_call: TRBJ1-1
v_call: TRBV6-2/TRBV6-3

cdr3_aa: CASIPGLSLRAGASYNEQFF
clone_size: NA
d_call: NA
j_call: TRBJ2-1
v_call: TRBV2

cdr3_aa: CASSPDPSRRQETQYF
clone_size: NA
d_call: NA
j_call: TRBJ2-5
v_call: TRBV4-1

cdr3_aa: CASSLTGNYGYTF
clone_size: NA
d_call: NA
j_call: TRBJ1-2
v_call: TRBV12-3/TRBV12-4

cdr3_aa: CASRPWDRGQYEQYF
clone_size: NA
d_call: TRBD1
j_call: TRBJ2-7
v_call: TRBV28

cdr3_aa: CASSPTVPSYEQYF
clone_size: NA
d_call: NA
j_call: TRBJ2-7
v_call: TRBV6-2/TRBV6-3

cdr3_aa: CASSQAGTGDYGYTF
clone_size: NA
d_call: NA
j_call: TRBJ1-2
v_call: TRBV14